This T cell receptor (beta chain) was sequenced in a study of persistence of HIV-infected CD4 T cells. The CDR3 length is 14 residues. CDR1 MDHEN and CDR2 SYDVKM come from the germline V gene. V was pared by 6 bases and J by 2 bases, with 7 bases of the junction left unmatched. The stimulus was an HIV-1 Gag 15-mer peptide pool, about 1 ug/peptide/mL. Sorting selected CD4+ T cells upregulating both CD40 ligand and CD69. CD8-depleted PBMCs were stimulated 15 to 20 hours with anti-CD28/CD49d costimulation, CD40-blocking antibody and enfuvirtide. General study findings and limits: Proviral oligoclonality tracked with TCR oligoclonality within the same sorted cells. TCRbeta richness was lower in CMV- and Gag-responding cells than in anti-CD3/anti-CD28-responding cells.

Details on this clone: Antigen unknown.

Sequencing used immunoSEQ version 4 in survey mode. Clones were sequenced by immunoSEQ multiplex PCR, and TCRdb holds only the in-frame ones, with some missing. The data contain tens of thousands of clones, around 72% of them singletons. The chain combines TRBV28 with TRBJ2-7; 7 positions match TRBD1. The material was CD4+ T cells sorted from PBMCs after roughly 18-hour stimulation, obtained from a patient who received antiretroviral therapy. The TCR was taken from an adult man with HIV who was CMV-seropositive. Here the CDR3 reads CASSHGQATYEQYF. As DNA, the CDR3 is TGTGCCAGCAGCCACGGACAGGCTACCTACGAGCAGTACTTC. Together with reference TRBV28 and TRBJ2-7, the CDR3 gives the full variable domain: DVKVTQSSRYLVKRTGEKVFLECVQDMDHENMFWYRQDPGLGLRLIYFSYDVKMKEKGDIPEGYSVSREKKERFSLILESASTNQTSMYLCASSHGQATYEQYFGPGTRLTVT.